This T cell receptor beta chain was sequenced during a study of T-cell memory formation after mild COVID-19. This CDR3 spans 13 amino acids. V was cut by 2 bases and J by 7 bases, with 9 bases left in between. Germline V CDR1 and CDR2: MNHEY, SVGEGT. TCRdb re-called the 5' RACE reads with MiXCR, one entry per CDR3 protein. The table has 70,000 to 100,000 distinct CDR3 sequences, about 15% seen once; the top ten hold about 43%. This clonotype was picked up a small number of times. The sequence was collected from a man aged 18 to 35 who had mild COVID-19 (a few samples of this study predate the infection). Cell type and time point are not known. The source material was PBMCs or a T cell subset sorted from them (not recorded which). The V call is TRBV6-2 or TRBV6-3, the J call TRBJ1-5; D remains unclear. CDR3 sequence (DNA): TGTGCCAGCAGTTACGCCATTCGACAGCCCCAGCATTTT. Translated: CASSYAIRQPQHF.